Given below is one T cell receptor (beta chain) in context. TCRdb's table, derived via immunoSEQ multiplex PCR, lists solely in-frame clones and lacks some. This sample has under 60,000 clones, with roughly 87% found just once. The data were obtained in a study of blood T cell repertoires in COVID-19. Looked up from germline, CDR1 is LGHNA and CDR2 is YNFKEQ. Deletions cut 1 base from V and 6 bases from J, with 10 bases between. This CDR3 comprises 13 residues. The specimen sequenced was peripheral blood. This chain joins TRBV4-2 and TRBJ2-7; D remains ambiguous. This TCR was recovered from a human donor in a cohort sampled during active COVID-19. CDR3 DNA: TGTGCCAGCAGCCAAGGGCAGTCTTTCGAGCAGTACTTC. Residues: CASSQGQSFEQYF.